The entry below describes one T cell receptor (beta chain). In the study's own analysis: Quantification of nucleated cells was approximated via reference gene primer amplification. Clones were sequenced by immunoSEQ multiplex PCR, and TCRdb holds only the in-frame ones, with some missing. V, J and clone size are those of that table, while D and trimming were read from the DNA. The sample has 250,000 to 350,000 clones; 90% are singletons. The sample comes from a study of blood T cell repertoires in COVID-19. As for the study in general: Sample material is recorded as cDNA or gDNA derived from T cells, B-cell-depleted T cells, or PBMCs.

Categorization into cohorts depended on clinical history that participants reported. Either two negative PCRs, clearance, or symptom resolution qualified Cohort 3 donors as recovered. The CDR3 is 16 residues long. Trimming took 2 bases from V and 3 from J, leaving 17 bases between them. Germline CDR1 reads SNHLY; CDR2 reads FYNNEI. This rearrangement joins TRBV2 to TRBJ2-7, with TRBD2 as a possible D gene (6 bases). The source material was PBMCs or T cells enriched from blood (not recorded which). The receptor was isolated from a man in his fifties or sixties who had recovered from COVID-19. For the CDR3, the DNA is TGTGCCAGCAGTGAATTTGTTAGCGGTTACCGCTACGAGCAGTACTTC. Translating gives CASSEFVSGYRYEQYF.